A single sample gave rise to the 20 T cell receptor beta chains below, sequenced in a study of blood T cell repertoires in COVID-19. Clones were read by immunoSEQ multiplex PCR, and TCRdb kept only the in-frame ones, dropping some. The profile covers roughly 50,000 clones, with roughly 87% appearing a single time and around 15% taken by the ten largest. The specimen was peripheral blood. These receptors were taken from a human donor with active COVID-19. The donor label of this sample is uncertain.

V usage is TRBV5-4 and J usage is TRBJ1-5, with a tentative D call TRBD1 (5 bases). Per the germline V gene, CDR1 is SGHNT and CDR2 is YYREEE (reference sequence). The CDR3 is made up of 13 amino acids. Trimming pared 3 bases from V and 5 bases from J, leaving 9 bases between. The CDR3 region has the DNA TGTGCCAGCAGCTATGACAGAGATCAGCCCCAGCATTTT. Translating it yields CASSYDRDQPQHF.

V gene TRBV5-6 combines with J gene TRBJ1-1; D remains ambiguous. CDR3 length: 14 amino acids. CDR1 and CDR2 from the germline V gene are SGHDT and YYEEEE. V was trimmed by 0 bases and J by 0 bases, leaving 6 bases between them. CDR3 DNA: TGTGCCAGCAGCTTGGGGGCGATGAACACTGAAGCTTTCTTT. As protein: CASSLGAMNTEAFF.

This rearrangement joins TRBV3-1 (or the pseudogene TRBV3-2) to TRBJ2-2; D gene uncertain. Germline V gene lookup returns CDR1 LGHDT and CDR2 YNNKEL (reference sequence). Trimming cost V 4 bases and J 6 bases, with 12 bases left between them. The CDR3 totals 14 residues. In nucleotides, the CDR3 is TGTGCCAGCAGCCCACCAGTTTTCGCCGGGGAGCTGTTTTTT. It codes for CASSPPVFAGELFF.

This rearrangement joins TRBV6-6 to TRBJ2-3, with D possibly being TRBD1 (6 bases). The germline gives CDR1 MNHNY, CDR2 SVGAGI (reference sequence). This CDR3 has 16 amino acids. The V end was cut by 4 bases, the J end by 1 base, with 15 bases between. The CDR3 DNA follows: TGTGCCAGCAGTTCCAGGGGCAGGGGCGGCACAGATACGCAGTATTTT. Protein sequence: CASSSRGRGGTDTQYF.

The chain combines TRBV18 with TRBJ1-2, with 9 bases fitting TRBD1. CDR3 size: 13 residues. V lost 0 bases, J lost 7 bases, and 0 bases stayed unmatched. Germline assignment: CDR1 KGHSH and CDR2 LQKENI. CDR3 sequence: CASSPPTGGGYTF. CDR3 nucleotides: TGTGCCAGCTCACCACCGACAGGGGGTGGCTACACCTTC.

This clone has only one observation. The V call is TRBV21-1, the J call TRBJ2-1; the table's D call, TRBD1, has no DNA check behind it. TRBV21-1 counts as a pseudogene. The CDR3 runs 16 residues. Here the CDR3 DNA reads TGTGCCAGCAGCAGCTTTGGGGGCCCCGCTACTAGTGAGCAGTTCTTC. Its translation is CASSSFGGPATSEQFF.

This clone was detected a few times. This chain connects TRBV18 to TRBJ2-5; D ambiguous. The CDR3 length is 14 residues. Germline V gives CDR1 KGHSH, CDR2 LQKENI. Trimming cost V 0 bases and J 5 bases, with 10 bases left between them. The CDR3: CASSPPFPSETQYF. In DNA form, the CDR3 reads TGTGCCAGCTCACCACCGTTCCCGTCTGAGACCCAGTACTTC.

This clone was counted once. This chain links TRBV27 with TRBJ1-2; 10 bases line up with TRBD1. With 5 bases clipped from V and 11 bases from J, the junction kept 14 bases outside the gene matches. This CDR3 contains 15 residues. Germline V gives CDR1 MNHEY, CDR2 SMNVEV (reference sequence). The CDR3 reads CASSRTMPGQGIYTF. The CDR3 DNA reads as TGTGCCAGCAGTCGTACTATGCCGGGACAGGGGATTTACACCTTC.

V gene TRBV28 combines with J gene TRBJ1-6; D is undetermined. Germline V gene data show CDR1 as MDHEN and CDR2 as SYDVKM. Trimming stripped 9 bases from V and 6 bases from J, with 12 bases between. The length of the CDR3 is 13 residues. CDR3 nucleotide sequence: TGTGCCAGTTGTGGCCGGGTTAATTCACCCCTCCACTTT. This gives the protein CASCGRVNSPLHF.

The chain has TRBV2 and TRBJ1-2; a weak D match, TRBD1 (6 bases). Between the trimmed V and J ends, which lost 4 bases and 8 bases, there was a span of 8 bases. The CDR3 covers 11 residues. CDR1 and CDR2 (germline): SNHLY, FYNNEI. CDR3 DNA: TGTGCCAGCAGTGTGAGGGGGGGCTACACCTTC. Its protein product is CASSVRGGYTF.

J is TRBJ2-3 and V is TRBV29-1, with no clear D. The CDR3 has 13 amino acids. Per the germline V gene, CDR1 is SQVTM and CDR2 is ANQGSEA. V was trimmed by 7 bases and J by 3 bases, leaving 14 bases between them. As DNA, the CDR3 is TGCAGCGCGGCCCTGTCTAGTACAGATACGCAGTATTTT. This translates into CSAALSSTDTQYF.

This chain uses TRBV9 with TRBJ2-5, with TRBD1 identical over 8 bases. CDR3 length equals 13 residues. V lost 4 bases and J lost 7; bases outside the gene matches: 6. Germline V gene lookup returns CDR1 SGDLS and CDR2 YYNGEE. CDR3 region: CASSTDRAGTQYF. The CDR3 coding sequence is TGTGCCAGCAGCACGGACAGGGCAGGGACCCAGTACTTC.

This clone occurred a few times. CDR3 DNA: TGTGCCAGCAGCTGGGGGACAGTGGCAACTAATGAAAAACTGTTTTTT. It specifies CASSWGTVATNEKLFF. The V gene is TRBV5-6, the J gene TRBJ1-4; TRBD1 aligns across 7 bases. This CDR3 comprises 16 residues. The trim removed 3 bases at V and 0 bases at J, leaving 5 bases unmatched. Germline assignment: CDR1 SGHDT and CDR2 YYEEEE. Filled out from reference TRBV5-6 and TRBJ1-4, the complete variable domain reads DAGVTQSPTHLIKTRGQQVTLRCSPKSGHDTVSWYQQALGQGPQFIFQYYEEEERQRGNFPDRFSGHQFPNYSSELNVNALLLGDSALYLCASSWGTVATNEKLFFGSGTQLSVL.

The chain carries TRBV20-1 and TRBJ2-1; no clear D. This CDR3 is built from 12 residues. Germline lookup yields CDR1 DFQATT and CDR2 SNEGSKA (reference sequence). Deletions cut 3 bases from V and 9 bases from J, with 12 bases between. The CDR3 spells CSASILDGEQFF. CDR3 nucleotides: TGCAGTGCTAGTATCCTAGACGGTGAGCAGTTCTTC.

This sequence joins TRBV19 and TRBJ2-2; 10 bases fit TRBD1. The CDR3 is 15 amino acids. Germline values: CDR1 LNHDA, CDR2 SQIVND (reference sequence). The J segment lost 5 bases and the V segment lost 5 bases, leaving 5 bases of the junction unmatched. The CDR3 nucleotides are TGTGCCAGTAGTTCCGGGACAGGGGCGACCGGGGAGCTGTTTTTT. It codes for CASSSGTGATGELFF.

CDR3 protein: CASSYTRGLGTEAFF. CDR3 bases: TGTGCCAGCAGTTACACAAGGGGGCTGGGGACTGAAGCTTTCTTT. V usage is TRBV6-5 and J usage is TRBJ1-1; 7 nucleotides line up with TRBD1. This CDR3 contains 15 residues. Germline CDR1 and CDR2: MNHEY and SVGAGI. V dropped 2 bases and J dropped 5; count of bases not matched to a gene: 8.

CDR3 loop: CASSYGGANQETQYF. The DNA of the CDR3 is TGTGCCAGCAGTTACGGGGGGGCCAACCAAGAGACCCAGTACTTC. The rearrangement links TRBV6-5 to TRBJ2-5; tentatively, D is TRBD2 (7 bases). Trimming took 2 bases from V and 0 from J, leaving 10 bases between them. The CDR3 is made up of 15 amino acids. CDR1 and CDR2 from the germline V gene are MNHEY and SVGAGI.

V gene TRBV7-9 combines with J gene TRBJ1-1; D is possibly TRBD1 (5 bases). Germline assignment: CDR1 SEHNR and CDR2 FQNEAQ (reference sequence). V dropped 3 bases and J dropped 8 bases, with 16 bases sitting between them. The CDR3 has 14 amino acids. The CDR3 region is CASSFSGSGREAFF. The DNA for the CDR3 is TGTGCCAGCAGCTTTTCAGGGAGCGGGCGAGAAGCTTTCTTT. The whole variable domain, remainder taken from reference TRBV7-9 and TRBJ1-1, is DTGVSQNPRHKITKRGQNVTFRCDPISEHNRLYWYRQTLGQGPEFLTYFQNEAQLEKSRLLSDRFSAERPKGSFSTLEIQRTEQGDSAMYLCASSFSGSGREAFFGQGTRLTVV.

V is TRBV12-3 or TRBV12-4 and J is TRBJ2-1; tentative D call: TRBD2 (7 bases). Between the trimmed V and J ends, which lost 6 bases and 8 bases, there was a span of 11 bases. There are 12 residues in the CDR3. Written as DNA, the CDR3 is TGTGCCAGCAGCCGGGGGGCCTATGAGCAGTTCTTC. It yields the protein CASSRGAYEQFF.

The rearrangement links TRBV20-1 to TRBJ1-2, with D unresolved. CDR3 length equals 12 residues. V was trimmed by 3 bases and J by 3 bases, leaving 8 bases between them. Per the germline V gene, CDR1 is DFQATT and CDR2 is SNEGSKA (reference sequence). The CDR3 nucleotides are TGCAGTGCTAGTGGCGGATACTATGGCTACACCTTC. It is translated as CSASGGYYGYTF.